The source of this T cell receptor (beta chain) is a study of shared clonotypes between healthy human individuals. The CDR3 runs 16 residues. The ends were cut back, 6 bases at V and 9 bases at J, with 26 bases in the middle. The V gene's germline CDR1 is SGHNT and CDR2 YYREEE (reference sequence). Clones were read by immunoSEQ multiplex PCR, and TCRdb kept only the in-frame ones, dropping some. The data contain about 1 million clones, 65% to 75% of them singletons. The chain carries TRBV5-4 and TRBJ2-3; a weak D match, TRBD1 (10 bases). The TCR originated in a man between 18 and 29 years old in good health. Material for sequencing was memory CD4+ T cells sorted from blood. The sample's subset: CD45RA-negative fraction. For the CDR3, the DNA is TGTGCCAGCACGTCACGACAGGGGGCGCGGGGGGGGACGCAGTATTTT. This sequence encodes CASTSRQGARGGTQYF. Complete variable domain (other parts from reference TRBV5-4 and TRBJ2-3): ETGVTQSPTHLIKTRGQQVTLRCSSQSGHNTVSWYQQALGQGPQFIFQYYREEENGRGNFPPRFSGLQFPNYSSELNVNALELDDSALYLCASTSRQGARGGTQYFGPGTRLTVL.